These 21 T cell receptor beta chains came from one sample sequenced in a study of blood T cell repertoires in COVID-19. Sequenced by immunoSEQ multiplex PCR; TCRdb stores in-frame clones only, minus some. Of 25,000 or so clones listed, roughly 94% were seen once; the top ten hold less than 4.5%. What was sequenced was peripheral blood. These receptors came from a woman between 45 and 60 years old with active COVID-19.

The gene calls are TRBV11-2 and TRBJ2-1; tentatively, D is TRBD1 (6 bases). The CDR3 length is 17 residues. The germline V and J ends were trimmed by 3 bases and 4 bases, with 19 bases remaining between them. Germline CDR1 reads SGHAT; CDR2 reads FQNNGV. Written as DNA, the CDR3 is TGTGCCAGCAGCTTCTCCGAGCCCCGGACAGAGTACAATGAGCAGTTCTTC. Amino acids: CASSFSEPRTEYNEQFF.

The chain employs TRBV5-8 and TRBJ1-5; weak D call: TRBD1 (5 bases). The CDR3 sequence is 15 residues long. The germline V gene encodes CDR1 SGHTS and CDR2 YDEGEE. The V gene lost 4 bases and the J gene lost 3 bases, with 14 bases spanning the gap. Here the CDR3 DNA reads TGTGCCAGCAGCCCACAGGATTCGCTCAATCAGCCCCAGCATTTT. Encoded protein: CASSPQDSLNQPQHF.

J is TRBJ2-2 and V is TRBV28, with D maybe TRBD2 (6 bases). Trimming shortened V by 4 bases and J by 6 bases, and 12 bases separated the two germline ends. Germline lookup yields CDR1 MDHEN and CDR2 SYDVKM. This CDR3 comprises 14 residues. The CDR3 here is CASSSAGMAGELFF. The DNA for the CDR3 is TGTGCCAGCAGTTCCGCGGGGATGGCCGGGGAGCTGTTTTTT. The complete variable domain, with remaining parts taken from reference TRBV28 and TRBJ2-2, reads DVKVTQSSRYLVKRTGEKVFLECVQDMDHENMFWYRQDPGLGLRLIYFSYDVKMKEKGDIPEGYSVSREKKERFSLILESASTNQTSMYLCASSSAGMAGELFFGEGSRLTVL.

The chain combines TRBV28 with TRBJ2-3; no clear D. The CDR3 consists of 11 residues. Germline assignment: CDR1 MDHEN and CDR2 SYDVKM. Trimming stripped 8 bases from V and 6 bases from J, with 9 bases between. CDR3 sequence (DNA): TGTGCCAGCGCCTATGCCGATACGCAGTATTTT. Encoded protein: CASAYADTQYF.

This chain's CDR3 is CASSADRGSYNEQFF. The CDR3 DNA follows: TGCGCCAGCAGCGCGGACAGGGGGTCCTACAATGAGCAGTTCTTC. The genes are TRBV4-1 and TRBJ2-1; 10 positions match TRBD1. Germline assignment: CDR1 MGHRA and CDR2 YSYEKL. J gave up 1 base and V 5 bases, and 2 bases lay outside the gene matches. The CDR3 covers 15 residues.

The chain recombines TRBV19 with TRBJ1-5, with TRBD1 identical over 8 bases. Looked up from germline, CDR1 is LNHDA and CDR2 is SQIVND (reference sequence). V shed 5 bases and J 9 bases; nucleotides not matched to a gene: 9. This CDR3 spans 14 amino acids. The CDR3 is CASSGAGGHGPQHF. CDR3 bases: TGTGCCAGTAGTGGTGCAGGGGGCCACGGGCCCCAGCATTTT. The whole variable domain, filled in from reference TRBV19 and TRBJ1-5, reads DGGITQSPKYLFRKEGQNVTLSCEQNLNHDAMYWYRQDPGQGLRLIYYSQIVNDFQKGDIAEGYSVSREKKESFPLTVTSAQKNPTAFYLCASSGAGGHGPQHFGDGTRLSIL.

The J gene is TRBJ1-4, the V gene TRBV9, with TRBD1 matching 9 bases. V gave up 3 bases and J gave up 5 bases; unmatched junction bases: 11. The length of the CDR3 is 17 residues. Germline V CDR1 and CDR2: SGDLS, YYNGEE. CDR3 DNA sequence: TGTGCCAGCAGCGAAAAGGGGACAGGGTGGGACAATGAAAAACTGTTTTTT. The encoded protein is CASSEKGTGWDNEKLFF.

The V call is TRBV10-3, the J call TRBJ2-1; 11 nucleotides match TRBD2. The CDR3 length is 15 residues. Unmatched junction bases numbered 7, after V lost 3 bases and J lost 9 bases. The V gene's germline CDR1 is ENHRY and CDR2 SYGVKD. The CDR3 DNA sequence: TGTGCCATCAGTGATTCCGGGACTAGCGGAGCTGAGCAGTTCTTC. Translating it yields CAISDSGTSGAEQFF.

V and J are TRBV2 and TRBJ2-1, with D possibly matching TRBD1 (7 bases). Looked up from germline, CDR1 is SNHLY and CDR2 is FYNNEI. The V end lost 4 bases, the J end lost 6 bases, and 10 bases lay between the germline ends. The CDR3 is made up of 13 amino acids. The DNA for the CDR3 is TGTGCCAGCAGTGGACAGGGAGGCAATGAGCAGTTCTTC. It translates to CASSGQGGNEQFF.

The chain is built from TRBV3-1 (or the pseudogene TRBV3-2) and TRBJ1-1; TRBD1 matches 12 bases. J gave up 4 bases and V 2 bases, and 2 bases lay outside the gene matches. CDR3 length: 15 residues. Germline loops: CDR1 LGHDT, CDR2 YNNKEL (reference sequence). The CDR3 here is CASSQPGQGATEAFF. The CDR3 nucleotides read TGTGCCAGCAGCCAACCGGGACAGGGGGCCACTGAAGCTTTCTTT.

V is TRBV18 and J is TRBJ2-7; 7 bases are a match to TRBD2. Germline values: CDR1 KGHSH, CDR2 LQKENI. There are 14 residues in the CDR3. With 2 bases clipped from V and 2 bases from J, the junction kept 3 bases outside the gene matches. CDR3: CASSPGGGPYEQYF. The CDR3 DNA sequence: TGTGCCAGCTCACCAGGGGGAGGGCCCTACGAGCAGTACTTC.

V usage is TRBV18 and J usage is TRBJ2-5; D not resolved. Looked up from germline, CDR1 is KGHSH and CDR2 is LQKENI. The V end was cut by 3 bases, the J end by 5 bases, with 7 bases between. The CDR3 runs 12 residues. The CDR3 DNA sequence: TGTGCCAGCTCACCGCATGAGGAGACCCAGTACTTC. Encoded protein: CASSPHEETQYF.

The chain joins TRBV6-6 to TRBJ2-3; 9 nucleotides match TRBD2. The CDR3 is made up of 13 amino acids. V gave up 8 bases and J gave up 1 base; unmatched junction bases: 1. The germline gives CDR1 MNHNY, CDR2 SVGAGI (reference sequence). The CDR3 reads CASQREGTDTQYF. CDR3 coding DNA: TGTGCCAGCCAGCGGGAGGGCACAGATACGCAGTATTTT.

The chain recombines TRBV11-2 with TRBJ1-1; weak D call: TRBD1 (6 bases). Germline-derived CDR1 and CDR2 are SGHAT and FQNNGV. The ends were cut back, 0 bases at V and 1 base at J, with 12 bases in the middle. The CDR3 has 16 residues. The CDR3 is CASSLDPRGGNTEAFF. The DNA of the CDR3 is TGTGCCAGCAGCTTAGATCCAAGGGGGGGGAACACTGAAGCTTTCTTT.

The chain employs TRBV3-1 (or the pseudogene TRBV3-2) and TRBJ2-7; 7 nucleotides line up with TRBD1. This CDR3 has 15 residues. Germline V gene lookup returns CDR1 LGHDT and CDR2 YNNKEL (reference sequence). V dropped 4 bases and J dropped 0; count of bases not matched to a gene: 6. CDR3 sequence: CASSPGQLPSYEQYF. As DNA, the CDR3 is TGTGCCAGCAGCCCGGGACAGCTCCCCTCCTACGAGCAGTACTTC.

This clone was recorded once. The chain joins TRBV3-1 (or the pseudogene TRBV3-2) to TRBJ2-3, with a tentative D call TRBD1 (6 bases). The V gene's germline CDR1 is LGHDT and CDR2 YNNKEL (reference sequence). V dropped 3 bases and J dropped 9 bases, with 16 bases sitting between them. CDR3 length equals 14 residues. The CDR3 here is CASSQDRRLHTQYF. The CDR3 DNA is TGTGCCAGCAGCCAGGACAGAAGGTTGCACACGCAGTATTTT.

The chain uses TRBV3-1 (or the pseudogene TRBV3-2) and TRBJ1-1; 12 bases map to TRBD1. J lost 5 bases, V lost 4 bases, and 11 bases had no gene match. The germline V gene has CDR1 LGHDT and CDR2 YNNKEL (reference sequence). The CDR3 totals 17 residues. CDR3 DNA: TGTGCCAGCAGCCCTACTGTGGGACAGGGGGCGTTAACTGAAGCTTTCTTT. Protein: CASSPTVGQGALTEAFF.

For this clone: At one end, the junction sequence differs from germline, possibly due to a read error. The genes are TRBV4-1 and TRBJ1-2; TRBD1 matches at 8 bases. Germline V lookup: CDR1 MGHRA, CDR2 YSYEKL. The CDR3 spans 17 residues. CDR3 amino acids: CASRQERDRPSGYGYTF. In DNA, the CDR3 is TGCGCCAGCAGACAAGAAAGGGACAGGCCATCCGGGTATGGCTACACCTTC.

In this sample, this clone turned up once. The chain couples TRBV28 to TRBJ2-7; TRBD1 is a possible D gene (7 bases). Germline V gives CDR1 MDHEN, CDR2 SYDVKM. V gave up 6 bases and J gave up 3 bases, with 18 bases separating them. This CDR3 is built from 15 residues. The CDR3 here is CASSRQGGGNYEQYF. The CDR3 DNA reads TGTGCCAGCAGCCGACAGGGTGGGGGGAACTACGAGCAGTACTTC.

V is TRBV10-3 and J is TRBJ2-6; possible D gene TRBD1, 6 bases. Trimming removed 3 bases from V and 0 bases from J, with 15 bases in between. The germline gives CDR1 ENHRY, CDR2 SYGVKD. The CDR3 covers 18 residues. CDR3 bases: TGTGCCATCAGTGACCTCGGACAGAAAAACTCTGGGGCCAACGTCCTGACTTTC. This translates into CAISDLGQKNSGANVLTF.

The chain couples TRBV5-4 to TRBJ2-1; possible D gene TRBD1, 6 bases. Trimming pared 2 bases from V and 2 bases from J, leaving 14 bases between. CDR1 is SGHNT, CDR2 YYREEE, per germline (reference sequence). The CDR3 contains 16 residues. The CDR3 sequence: CASSFSLEGAYNEQFF. In DNA, the CDR3 is TGTGCCAGCAGCTTTTCTTTAGAGGGGGCCTACAATGAGCAGTTCTTC.